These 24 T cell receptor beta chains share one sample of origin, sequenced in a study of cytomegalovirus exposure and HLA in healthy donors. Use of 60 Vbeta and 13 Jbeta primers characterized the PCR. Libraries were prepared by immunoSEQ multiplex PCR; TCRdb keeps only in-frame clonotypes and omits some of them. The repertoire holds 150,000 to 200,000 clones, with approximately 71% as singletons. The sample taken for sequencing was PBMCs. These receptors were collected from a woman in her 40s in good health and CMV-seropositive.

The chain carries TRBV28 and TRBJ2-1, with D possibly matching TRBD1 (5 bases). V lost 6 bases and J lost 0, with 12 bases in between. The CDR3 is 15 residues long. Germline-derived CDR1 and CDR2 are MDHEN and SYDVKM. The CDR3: CASRDSRLSYNEQFF. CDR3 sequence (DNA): TGTGCCAGCAGAGACAGCCGGCTCTCCTACAATGAGCAGTTCTTC.

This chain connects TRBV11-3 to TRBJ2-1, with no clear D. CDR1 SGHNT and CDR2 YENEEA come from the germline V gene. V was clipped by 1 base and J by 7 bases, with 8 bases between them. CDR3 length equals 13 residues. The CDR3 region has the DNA TGTGCCAGCAGCTTAGGAGAGTGGAATGAGCAGTTCTTC. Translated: CASSLGEWNEQFF.

The CDR3 DNA sequence: TGTGCCAGCAGCCTTGGACTAGCGGCCTACGAGCAGTACTTC. It translates to CASSLGLAAYEQYF. J is TRBJ2-7 and V is TRBV7-2, with 10 bases that match TRBD2. The CDR3 covers 14 residues. CDR1 and CDR2 from the germline V gene are SGHTA and FQGNSA. V gave up 5 bases and J gave up 2 bases; unmatched junction bases: 3.

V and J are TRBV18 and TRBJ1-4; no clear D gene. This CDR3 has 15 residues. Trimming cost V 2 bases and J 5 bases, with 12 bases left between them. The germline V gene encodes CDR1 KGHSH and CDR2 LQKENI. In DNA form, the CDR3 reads TGTGCCAGCTCACCAGTTACAGACCAGAATGAAAAACTGTTTTTT. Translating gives CASSPVTDQNEKLFF.

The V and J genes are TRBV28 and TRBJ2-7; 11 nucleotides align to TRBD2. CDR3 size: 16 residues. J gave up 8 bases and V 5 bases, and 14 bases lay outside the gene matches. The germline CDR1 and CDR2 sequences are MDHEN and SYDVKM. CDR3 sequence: CASSPPYSGRAGKQYF. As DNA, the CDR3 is TGTGCCAGCAGTCCCCCCTATAGCGGGAGGGCCGGTAAGCAGTACTTC.

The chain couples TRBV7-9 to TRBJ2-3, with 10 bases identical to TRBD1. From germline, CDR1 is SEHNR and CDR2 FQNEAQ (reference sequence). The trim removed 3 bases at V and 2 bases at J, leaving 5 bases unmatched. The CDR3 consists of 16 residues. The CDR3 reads CASSLGTGAYTDTQYF. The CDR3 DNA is TGTGCCAGCAGCTTGGGGACAGGGGCATACACAGATACGCAGTATTTT. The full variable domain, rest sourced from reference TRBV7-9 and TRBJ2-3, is DTGVSQNPRHKITKRGQNVTFRCDPISEHNRLYWYRQTLGQGPEFLTYFQNEAQLEKSRLLSDRFSAERPKGSFSTLEIQRTEQGDSAMYLCASSLGTGAYTDTQYFGPGTRLTVL.

As DNA, the CDR3 is TGTGCCAGCAGACGACTAGCGGGAGGGATGGGGGAGACCCAGTACTTC. Protein: CASRRLAGGMGETQYF. The chain couples TRBV6-6 to TRBJ2-5, with 14 bases identical to TRBD2. This CDR3 contains 16 residues. Germline trimming cut 6 bases from V and 5 bases from J; bases unmatched to any gene: 8. Per germline, CDR1 MNHNY and CDR2 SVGAGI (reference sequence).

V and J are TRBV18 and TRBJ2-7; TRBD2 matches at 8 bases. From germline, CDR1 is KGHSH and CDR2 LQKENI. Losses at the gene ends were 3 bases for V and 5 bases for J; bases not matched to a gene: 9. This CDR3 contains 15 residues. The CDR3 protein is CASSPGGGRINEQYF. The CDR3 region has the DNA TGTGCCAGCTCACCGGGTGGCGGGAGGATCAACGAGCAGTACTTC.

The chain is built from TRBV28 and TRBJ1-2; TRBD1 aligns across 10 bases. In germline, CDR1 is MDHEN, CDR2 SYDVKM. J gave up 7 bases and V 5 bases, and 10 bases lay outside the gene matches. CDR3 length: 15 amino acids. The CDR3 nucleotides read TGTGCCAGCAGTCAACGACAGGGGGCGAGTCCTGGCTACACCTTC. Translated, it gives CASSQRQGASPGYTF.

CDR3 DNA sequence: TGTGCCAGCAGTATCGGTCATTCACCCCTCCACTTT. As protein: CASSIGHSPLHF. The rearrangement links TRBV6-1 to TRBJ1-6; D is undetermined. This CDR3 spans 12 amino acids. The V end lost 5 bases, the J end lost 8 bases, and 7 bases lay between the germline ends. Germline V gene lookup returns CDR1 MNHNS and CDR2 SASEGT.

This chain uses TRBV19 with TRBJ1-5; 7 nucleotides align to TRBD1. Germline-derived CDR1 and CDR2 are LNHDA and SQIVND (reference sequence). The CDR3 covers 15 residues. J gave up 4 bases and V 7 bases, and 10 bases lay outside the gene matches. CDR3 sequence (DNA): TGTGCCAGTAACCCCGGACAGGTTAAAAATCAGCCCCAGCATTTT. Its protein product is CASNPGQVKNQPQHF.

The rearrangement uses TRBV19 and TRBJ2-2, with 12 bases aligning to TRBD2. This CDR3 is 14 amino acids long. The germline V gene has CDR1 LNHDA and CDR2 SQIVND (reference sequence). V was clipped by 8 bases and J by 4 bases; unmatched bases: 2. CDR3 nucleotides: TGTGCCAGTTCTAGCGGGAGGGGCACCGGGGAGCTGTTTTTT. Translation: CASSSGRGTGELFF.

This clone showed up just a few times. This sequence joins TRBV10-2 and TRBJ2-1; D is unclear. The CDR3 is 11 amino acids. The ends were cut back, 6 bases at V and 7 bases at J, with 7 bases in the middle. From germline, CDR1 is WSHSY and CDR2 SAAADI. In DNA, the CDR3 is TGCGCCAGCAGCCCCGTTAATGAGCAGTTCTTC. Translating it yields CASSPVNEQFF.

The CDR3 DNA reads TGTGCCAGCAGCTTGGGGCCAGATGTCTACGAGCAGTACTTC. As protein: CASSLGPDVYEQYF. The chain has TRBV7-2 and TRBJ2-7; tentative D call: TRBD1 (5 bases). V lost 3 bases, J lost 3 bases, and 12 bases lay in between. This CDR3 has 14 residues. Germline CDR1 reads SGHTA; CDR2 reads FQGNSA.

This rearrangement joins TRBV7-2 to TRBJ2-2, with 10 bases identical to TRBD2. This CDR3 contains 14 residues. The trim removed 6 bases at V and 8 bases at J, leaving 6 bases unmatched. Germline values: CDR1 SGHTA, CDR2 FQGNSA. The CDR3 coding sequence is TGTGCCAGCAGATCTAGCGGGAGCGGGGGGGAGCTGTTTTTT. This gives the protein CASRSSGSGGELFF.

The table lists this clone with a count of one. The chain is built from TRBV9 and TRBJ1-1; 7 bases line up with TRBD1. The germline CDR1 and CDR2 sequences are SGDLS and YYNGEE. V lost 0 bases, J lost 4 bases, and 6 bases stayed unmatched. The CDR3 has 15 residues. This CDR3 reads CASSVVRGGSTEAFF. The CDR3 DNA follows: TGTGCCAGCAGCGTAGTGAGAGGGGGCTCCACTGAAGCTTTCTTT. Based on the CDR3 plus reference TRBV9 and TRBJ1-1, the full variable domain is DSGVTQTPKHLITATGQRVTLRCSPRSGDLSVYWYQQSLDQGLQFLIQYYNGEERAKGNILERFSAQQFPDLHSELNLSSLELGDSALYFCASSVVRGGSTEAFFGQGTRLTVV.

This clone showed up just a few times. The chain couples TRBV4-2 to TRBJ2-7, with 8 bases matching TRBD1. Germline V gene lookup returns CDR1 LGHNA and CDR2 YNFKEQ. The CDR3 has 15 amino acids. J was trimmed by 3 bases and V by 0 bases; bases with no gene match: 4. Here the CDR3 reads CASSQDQQGGYEQYF. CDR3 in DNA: TGTGCCAGCAGCCAAGACCAACAGGGGGGCTACGAGCAGTACTTC.

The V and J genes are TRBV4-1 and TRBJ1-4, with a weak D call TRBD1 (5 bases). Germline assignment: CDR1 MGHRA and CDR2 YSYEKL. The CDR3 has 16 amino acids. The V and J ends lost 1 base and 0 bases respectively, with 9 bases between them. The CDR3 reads CASSQVAGATNEKLFF. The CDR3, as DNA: TGCGCCAGCAGCCAAGTTGCGGGGGCAACTAATGAAAAACTGTTTTTT.

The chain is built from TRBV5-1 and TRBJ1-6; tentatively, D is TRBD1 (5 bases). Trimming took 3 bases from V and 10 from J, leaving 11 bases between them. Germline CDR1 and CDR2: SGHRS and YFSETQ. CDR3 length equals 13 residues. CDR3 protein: CASSYQTESPLHF. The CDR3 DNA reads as TGCGCCAGCAGCTATCAGACAGAGTCACCCCTCCACTTT.

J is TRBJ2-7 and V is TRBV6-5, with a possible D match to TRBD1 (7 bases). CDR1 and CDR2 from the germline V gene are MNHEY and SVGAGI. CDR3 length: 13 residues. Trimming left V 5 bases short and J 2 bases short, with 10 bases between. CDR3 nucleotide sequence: TGTGCCAGCAGTCCCAGGGGGGCCTACGAGCAGTACTTC. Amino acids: CASSPRGAYEQYF.

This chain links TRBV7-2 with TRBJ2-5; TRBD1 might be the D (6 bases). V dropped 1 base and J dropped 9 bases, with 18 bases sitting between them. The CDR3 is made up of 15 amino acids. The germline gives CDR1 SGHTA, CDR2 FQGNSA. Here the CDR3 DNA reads TGTGCCAGCAGCTTAGTGGCAACAGGGTGGGTGGCCCAGTACTTC. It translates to CASSLVATGWVAQYF.

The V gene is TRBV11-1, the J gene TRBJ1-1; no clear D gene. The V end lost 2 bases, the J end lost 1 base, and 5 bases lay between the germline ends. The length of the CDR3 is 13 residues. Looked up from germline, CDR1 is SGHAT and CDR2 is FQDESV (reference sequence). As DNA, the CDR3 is TGTGCCAGCAGCTTACGGGGGAACACTGAAGCTTTCTTT. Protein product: CASSLRGNTEAFF.

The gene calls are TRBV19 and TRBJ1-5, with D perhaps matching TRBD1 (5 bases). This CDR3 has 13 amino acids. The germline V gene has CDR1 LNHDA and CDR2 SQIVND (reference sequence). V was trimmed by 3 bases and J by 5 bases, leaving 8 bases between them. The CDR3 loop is CASSMQGYQPQHF. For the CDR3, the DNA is TGTGCCAGTAGTATGCAGGGCTATCAGCCCCAGCATTTT.

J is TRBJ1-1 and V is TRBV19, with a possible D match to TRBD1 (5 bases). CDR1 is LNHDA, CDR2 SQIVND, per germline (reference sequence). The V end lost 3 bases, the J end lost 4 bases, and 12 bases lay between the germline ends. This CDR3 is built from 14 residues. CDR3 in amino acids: CASSIPRVATEAFF. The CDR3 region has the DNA TGTGCCAGTAGTATCCCCAGGGTTGCCACTGAAGCTTTCTTT.